The T cell receptor beta chain described here comes from a study of blood T cells in healthy people across ages. As for this clonotype: Its matching antigen is unknown.

From germline, CDR1 is SQVTM and CDR2 ANQGSEA. Trimming took off 1 base at V and 3 bases at J, with 9 bases between the two ends. The CDR3 has 14 amino acids. The study, taken as a whole, reports: There was no known CMV status for donors, so expanded clonotype changes were possibly confounded.

Each sample used at least 7 million PBMCs. A second PCR, run for 7 to 11 cycles, used a sample-barcoded 5' primer plus a J-beta primer mix. Each CDR3 protein gets one entry after TCRdb re-called the 5' RACE reads with MiXCR. This repertoire shows roughly 1.5 million distinct CDR3 sequences, approximately 39% found once; its top ten account for approximately 4.1%. Sequencing used blood. The chain carries TRBV29-1 and TRBJ2-2; no clear D. The clonotype comes from a young woman in good health. The CDR3 reads CSVEAGLYTGELFF. CDR3 nucleotides: TGCAGCGTTGAAGCCGGGCTTTACACCGGGGAGCTGTTTTTT.